This is a list of T cell receptor beta chains from one sample in a study of blood T cell repertoires in COVID-19. Here immunoSEQ multiplex PCR was the method, and the copy in TCRdb shows in-frame clones only, minus some. The table shows 200,000 to 250,000 clones, with more than 65% occurring only once. Specimen: peripheral blood. The source is a woman aged 60-75 years with acute or convalescent COVID-19. Both conserved end residues are part of each CDR3. The order of the fields is V gene, clone size, D gene, J gene, CDR3 DNA, CDR3 protein. A D gene is named only where the DNA matches it firmly. Not every row has a clone size; where given, it reads once, few, many or a size class.

V: TRBV5-8; size: NA; D: TRBD1; J: TRBJ2-7; DNA: TGTGCCAGCAGCTTGGTACAGGGGGGCTCCTACGAGCAGTACTTC; CDR3: CASSLVQGGSYEQYF
V: TRBV19; size: NA; D: TRBD1; J: TRBJ2-2; DNA: TGTGCCAGTAGTACCGGGACAGGGAAGGCCGGGGAGCTGTTTTTT; CDR3: CASSTGTGKAGELFF
V: TRBV3-1/TRBV3-2; size: NA; D: NA; J: TRBJ1-2; DNA: TGTGCCAGCAGCTCAAACGTAGGAGGTATCTATGGCTACACCTTC; CDR3: CASSSNVGGIYGYTF
V: TRBV5-1; size: NA; D: TRBD2; J: TRBJ2-3; DNA: TGCGCCAGCAGCTTGGAGCTAGCGGGGGCCGGGGATACGCAGTATTTT; CDR3: CASSLELAGAGDTQYF
V: TRBV5-1; size: NA; D: NA; J: TRBJ2-2; DNA: TGCGCCAGCAGTGCATCGACTACGGGCGGGGAGCTGTTTTTT; CDR3: CASSASTTGGELFF
V: TRBV12-3/TRBV12-4; size: once; D: NA; J: TRBJ1-1; DNA: TGTGCCAGCAGGGACCCAAGCGGAACTGAAGCTTTCTTT; CDR3: CASRDPSGTEAFF
V: TRBV4-2; size: NA; D: TRBD1; J: TRBJ1-4; DNA: TGTGCCAGCAGCCAAGCGGACAGGGATTTATTGAAGGAAAAACTGTTTTTT; CDR3: CASSQADRDLLKEKLFF
V: TRBV4-1; size: NA; D: NA; J: TRBJ1-2; DNA: TGCGCCAGCAGCCAGGGCCCGGAATCTAACTATGGCTACACCTTC; CDR3: CASSQGPESNYGYTF
V: TRBV7-9; size: NA; D: NA; J: TRBJ1-2; DNA: TGTGCCAGCAGCTCCCCGGTGGTGGGGGGGGATGGCTACACCTTC; CDR3: CASSSPVVGGDGYTF
V: TRBV5-4; size: NA; D: NA; J: TRBJ1-6; DNA: TGTGCCAGCAGCATCGACAGTTTGAATTCACCCCTCCACTTT; CDR3: CASSIDSLNSPLHF
V: TRBV19; size: NA; D: NA; J: TRBJ1-4; DNA: TGTGCCAGTAGTACTGGGGGGACCCTCAATGAAAAACTGTTTTTT; CDR3: CASSTGGTLNEKLFF
V: TRBV30; size: NA; D: TRBD2; J: TRBJ2-3; DNA: TGTGCCTGGAGTGCGGATTCTAGCGGGGATAGGGATACGCAGTATTTT; CDR3: CAWSADSSGDRDTQYF
V: TRBV12-2; size: NA; D: NA; J: TRBJ2-7; DNA: TGTGCAAGTCGCTTAGCCCTCCGGGGGGGGGCTGACGAGCAGTACTTC; CDR3: CASRLALRGGADEQYF
V: TRBV18; size: NA; D: NA; J: TRBJ2-3; DNA: TGTGCCAGCTCACCTACTGAAGATACGCAGTATTTT; CDR3: CASSPTEDTQYF
V: TRBV2; size: NA; D: NA; J: TRBJ1-5; DNA: TGTGCCAGCAGTGGGGCGGGTCATAGCAATCAGCCCCAGCATTTT; CDR3: CASSGAGHSNQPQHF
V: TRBV6-5; size: few; D: NA; J: TRBJ2-5; DNA: TGTGCCAGCAGTTACACTTACCGGGATCCCCCGGAGACCCAGTACTTC; CDR3: CASSYTYRDPPETQYF
V: TRBV3-1/TRBV3-2; size: NA; D: TRBD2; J: TRBJ2-7; DNA: TGTGCCAGCGCGCGGGGGGTCTCCTACGAGCAGTACTTC; CDR3: CASARGVSYEQYF
V: TRBV6-2/TRBV6-3; size: NA; D: NA; J: TRBJ1-1; DNA: TGTGCCAGCAGTTACCGGGGAGACACTGAAGCTTTCTTT; CDR3: CASSYRGDTEAFF
V: TRBV6-2/TRBV6-3; size: NA; D: NA; J: TRBJ2-5; DNA: TGTGCCAGCAGTTACCCACCCTCGGGGGTCGGAGAGACCCAGTACTTC; CDR3: CASSYPPSGVGETQYF
V: TRBV9; size: NA; D: NA; J: TRBJ1-3; DNA: TGTGCCAGCAGCGTATCGGTAGTATCAGGGCCCGGAAACACCATATATTTT; CDR3: CASSVSVVSGPGNTIYF
V: TRBV19; size: NA; D: NA; J: TRBJ2-5; DNA: TGTGCCAACTATGGGGAGACCCAGTACTTC; CDR3: CANYGETQYF
V: TRBV3-1/TRBV3-2; size: NA; D: NA; J: TRBJ1-1; DNA: TGTGCCAGCAGCCAAACGGACACTGAAGCTTTCTTT; CDR3: CASSQTDTEAFF
V: TRBV6-5; size: NA; D: NA; J: TRBJ1-1; DNA: TGTGCCAGCAGCCGGACCCAGGGCGAACCTTTCTTT; CDR3: CASSRTQGEPFF
V: TRBV19; size: NA; D: NA; J: TRBJ1-5; DNA: TGTGCCAGTAGTATAGTCGCGGGGGCTATTAGCAATCAGCCCCAGCATTTT; CDR3: CASSIVAGAISNQPQHF
V: TRBV3-1/TRBV3-2; size: NA; D: TRBD2; J: TRBJ2-4; DNA: TGTGCCAGCAGCCAAGGGACTAGCGGCCAGGGAGGAAACATTCAGTACTTC; CDR3: CASSQGTSGQGGNIQYF
V: TRBV6-2/TRBV6-3; size: NA; D: NA; J: TRBJ1-5; DNA: TGTGCCAGCAGTAGACGGGGGCAGCCCCAGCATTTT; CDR3: CASSRRGQPQHF
V: TRBV19; size: NA; D: NA; J: TRBJ1-1; DNA: TGTGCCAGTAGTATCGGGAACACTGAAGCTTTCTTT; CDR3: CASSIGNTEAFF
V: TRBV3-1/TRBV3-2; size: NA; D: NA; J: TRBJ1-3; DNA: TGTGCCAGCAGCCAAGGACAGGTTTTACCTGGAAACACCATATATTTT; CDR3: CASSQGQVLPGNTIYF
V: TRBV28; size: NA; D: NA; J: TRBJ1-3; DNA: TGTGCCAGCAGTTTTGGGGATGAGGGCTCTGGAAACACCATATATTTT; CDR3: CASSFGDEGSGNTIYF
V: TRBV3-1/TRBV3-2; size: NA; D: NA; J: TRBJ1-1; DNA: TGTGCCAGCAGCCGTATACAGGCTTCTGAAGCTTTCTTT; CDR3: CASSRIQASEAFF
V: TRBV28; size: NA; D: NA; J: TRBJ2-2; DNA: TGTGCCAGCAGTTTATTTGCGCGGGAGCTGTTTTTT; CDR3: CASSLFARELFF
V: TRBV4-2; size: NA; D: TRBD2; J: TRBJ2-1; DNA: TGTGCCAGCAGCCAAGAACTAGCGACCTACAATGAGCAGTTCTTC; CDR3: CASSQELATYNEQFF
V: TRBV21-1; size: NA; D: NA; J: TRBJ2-7; DNA: TGTGCCAGCAGCAAGACAACAGGGGGCGATCCCTACGAGCAGTACTTC; CDR3: CASSKTTGGDPYEQYF
V: TRBV18; size: few; D: NA; J: TRBJ1-4; DNA: TGTGCCAGCTCACCAGGGGCCCGTGAAAAACTGTTTTTT; CDR3: CASSPGAREKLFF
V: TRBV19; size: NA; D: NA; J: TRBJ2-2; DNA: TGTGCCAGTAGTATATTGCCTAATCTAGCCGGTGGGGAGCTGTTTTTT; CDR3: CASSILPNLAGGELFF
V: TRBV7-9; size: NA; D: TRBD1; J: TRBJ1-2; DNA: TGTGCCAGCAGCTTAGGAGGGACAGACTATGGCTACACCTTC; CDR3: CASSLGGTDYGYTF
V: TRBV6-5; size: once; D: NA; J: TRBJ2-3; DNA: TGTGCCAGCACCACCAGGGCAGCATTCACAGATACGCAGTATTTT; CDR3: CASTTRAAFTDTQYF
V: TRBV7-2; size: NA; D: TRBD2; J: TRBJ2-3; DNA: TGTGCCAGCAGCGTCGGACTAGCGGGGGGGATAGATACGCAGTATTTT; CDR3: CASSVGLAGGIDTQYF
V: TRBV6-1; size: NA; D: NA; J: TRBJ1-4; DNA: TGTGCCAGCAGTGGGGCCGGGAGGAGGAATAATGAAAAACTGTTTTTT; CDR3: CASSGAGRRNNEKLFF
V: TRBV5-1; size: NA; D: TRBD1; J: TRBJ2-1; DNA: TGCGCCAGCAGCCTGGCCGGGACAGGGCAGTCTGAGCAGTTCTTC; CDR3: CASSLAGTGQSEQFF
V: TRBV5-1; size: NA; D: NA; J: TRBJ2-1; DNA: TGCGCCAGCAGCTTGGTTTCCTGGGGCGGCAATGAGCAGTTCTTC; CDR3: CASSLVSWGGNEQFF
V: TRBV3-1/TRBV3-2; size: few; D: NA; J: TRBJ2-7; DNA: TGTGCCAGCAGCCTAGGGGGGGGGATGAGCTCCTACGAGCAGTACTTC; CDR3: CASSLGGGMSSYEQYF
V: TRBV9; size: NA; D: TRBD1; J: TRBJ1-1; DNA: TGTGCCAGCAGCAAAACAGGGGTTACTGAAGCTTTCTTT; CDR3: CASSKTGVTEAFF
V: TRBV3-1/TRBV3-2; size: NA; D: NA; J: TRBJ2-7; DNA: TGTGCCAGCAGCGATAGGGGATTTTCCACCTACGAGCAGTACTTC; CDR3: CASSDRGFSTYEQYF
V: TRBV19; size: NA; D: NA; J: TRBJ2-2; DNA: TGTGCCAGTAGTGTGGTTGCGGGGACTAACACCGGGGAGCTGTTTTTT; CDR3: CASSVVAGTNTGELFF
V: TRBV7-2; size: NA; D: NA; J: TRBJ1-6; DNA: TGTGCCAGCAGCTTAGGGAGGGGTTCACCCCTCCACTTT; CDR3: CASSLGRGSPLHF
V: TRBV13; size: NA; D: NA; J: TRBJ2-1; DNA: TGTGCCAGCAGCTTTTTGACTACTCGCTCAAACAATGAGCAGTTCTTC; CDR3: CASSFLTTRSNNEQFF